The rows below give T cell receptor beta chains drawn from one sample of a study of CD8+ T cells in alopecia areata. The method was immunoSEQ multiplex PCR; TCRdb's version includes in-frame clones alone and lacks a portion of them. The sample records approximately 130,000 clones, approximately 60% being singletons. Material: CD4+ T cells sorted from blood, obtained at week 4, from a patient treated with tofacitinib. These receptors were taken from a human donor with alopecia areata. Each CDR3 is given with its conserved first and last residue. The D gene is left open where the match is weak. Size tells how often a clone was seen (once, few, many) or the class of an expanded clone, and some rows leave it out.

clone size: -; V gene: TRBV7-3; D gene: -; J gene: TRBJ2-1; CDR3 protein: CASSFTSSDEQFF; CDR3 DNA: TGTGCCAGCAGCTTCACTAGTTCGGATGAGCAGTTCTTC
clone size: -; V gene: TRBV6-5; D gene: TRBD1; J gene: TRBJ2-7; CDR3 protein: CASRRDRRSSYEQYF; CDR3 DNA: TGTGCCAGCAGAAGGGACAGGAGATCTTCCTACGAGCAGTACTTC
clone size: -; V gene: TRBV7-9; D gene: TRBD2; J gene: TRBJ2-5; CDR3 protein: CASSLARGVKETQYF; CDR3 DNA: TGTGCCAGCAGCTTAGCCCGGGGGGTCAAAGAGACCCAGTACTTC
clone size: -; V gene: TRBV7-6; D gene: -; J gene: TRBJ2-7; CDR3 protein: CASSLAPQSYEQYF; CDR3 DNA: TGTGCCAGCAGCTTAGCCCCCCAGTCCTACGAGCAGTACTTC
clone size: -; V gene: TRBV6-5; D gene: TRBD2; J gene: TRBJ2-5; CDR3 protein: CASSPGLAGQETQYF; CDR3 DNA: TGTGCCAGCAGTCCCGGGCTAGCGGGCCAAGAGACCCAGTACTTC
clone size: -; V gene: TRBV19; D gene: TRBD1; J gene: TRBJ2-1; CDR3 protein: CASSRGTGGINEQFF; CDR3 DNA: TGTGCCAGTAGTCGCGGGACAGGGGGCATAAATGAGCAGTTCTTC
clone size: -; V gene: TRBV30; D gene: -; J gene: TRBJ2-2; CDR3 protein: CAWSLNTGELFF; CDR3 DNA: TGTGCCTGGAGTCTAAACACCGGGGAGCTGTTTTTT
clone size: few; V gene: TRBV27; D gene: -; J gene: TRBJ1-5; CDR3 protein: CASSAYSNQPQHF; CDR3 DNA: TGTGCCAGCAGTGCCTATAGCAATCAGCCCCAGCATTTT
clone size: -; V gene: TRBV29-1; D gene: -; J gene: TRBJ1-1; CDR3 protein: CSVRQGETEAFF; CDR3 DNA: TGCAGCGTTCGGCAGGGTGAAACTGAAGCTTTCTTT
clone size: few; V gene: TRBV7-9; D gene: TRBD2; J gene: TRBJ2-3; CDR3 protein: CASSFGRADTQYF; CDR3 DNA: TGTGCCAGCAGCTTCGGGAGGGCAGATACGCAGTATTTT
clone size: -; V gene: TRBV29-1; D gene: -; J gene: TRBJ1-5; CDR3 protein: CSAQVGDQPQHF; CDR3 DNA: TGCAGCGCTCAAGTGGGTGATCAGCCCCAGCATTTT
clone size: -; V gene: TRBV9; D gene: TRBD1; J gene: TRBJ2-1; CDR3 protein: CASNPTGAQGSEQFF; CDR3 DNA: TGTGCCAGCAACCCGACAGGGGCACAGGGAAGTGAGCAGTTCTTC
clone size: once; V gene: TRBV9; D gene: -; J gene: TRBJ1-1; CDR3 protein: CASSVQAGTEAFF; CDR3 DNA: TGTGCCAGCAGCGTCCAGGCCGGCACTGAAGCTTTCTTT
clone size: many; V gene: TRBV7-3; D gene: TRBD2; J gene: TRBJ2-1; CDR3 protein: CASRVGTSGNNEQFF; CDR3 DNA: TGTGCCAGCAGGGTTGGGACTAGCGGGAACAATGAGCAGTTCTTC
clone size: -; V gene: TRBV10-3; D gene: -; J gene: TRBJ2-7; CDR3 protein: CAISDSPYEQYF; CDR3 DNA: TGTGCCATCAGCGACAGTCCCTACGAGCAGTACTTC
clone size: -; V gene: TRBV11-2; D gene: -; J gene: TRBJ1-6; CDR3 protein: CASSLEDQSPLHF; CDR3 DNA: TGTGCCAGCAGCTTAGAAGACCAGTCACCCCTCCACTTT
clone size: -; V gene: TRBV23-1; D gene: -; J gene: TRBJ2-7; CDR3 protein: CASSQLTGNSYEQYF; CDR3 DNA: TGCGCCAGCAGCCAACTAACAGGGAACTCCTACGAGCAGTACTTC
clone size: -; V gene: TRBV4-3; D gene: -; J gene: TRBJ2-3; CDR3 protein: CASSQEVADTQYF; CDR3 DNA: TGCGCCAGCAGCCAAGAAGTGGCAGATACGCAGTATTTT
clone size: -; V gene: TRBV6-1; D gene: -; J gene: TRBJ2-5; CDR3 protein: CASSGQGQETQYF; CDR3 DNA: TGTGCCAGCAGTGGCCAGGGACAAGAGACCCAGTACTTC
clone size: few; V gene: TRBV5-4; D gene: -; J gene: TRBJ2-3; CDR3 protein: CASSFTDTQYF; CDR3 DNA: TGTGCCAGCAGCTTTACAGATACGCAGTATTTT
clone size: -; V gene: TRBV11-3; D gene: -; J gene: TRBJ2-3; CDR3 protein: CASSLDRDTQYF; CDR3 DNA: TGTGCCAGCAGCTTAGACCGAGATACGCAGTATTTT
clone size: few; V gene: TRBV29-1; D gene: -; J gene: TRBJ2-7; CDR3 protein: CSTRNQGGNEQYF; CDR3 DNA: TGCAGCACTAGAAACCAGGGTGGCAACGAGCAGTACTTC
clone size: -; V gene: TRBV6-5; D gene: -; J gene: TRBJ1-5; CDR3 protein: CASSQGFWNQPQHF; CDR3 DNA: TGTGCCAGCAGCCAGGGGTTTTGGAATCAGCCCCAGCATTTT
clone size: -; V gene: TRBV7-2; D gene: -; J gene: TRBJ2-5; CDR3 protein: CASSPVGGIQETQYF; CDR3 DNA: TGTGCCAGCAGTCCTGTCGGCGGGATACAAGAGACCCAGTACTTC
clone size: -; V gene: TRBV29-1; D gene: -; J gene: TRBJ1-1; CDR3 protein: CSTGLLMNTEAFF; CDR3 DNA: TGCAGCACGGGATTGTTGATGAACACTGAAGCTTTCTTT
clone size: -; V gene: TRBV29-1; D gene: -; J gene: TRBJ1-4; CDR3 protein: CRESGLFF; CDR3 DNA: TGCAGGGAATCGGGACTGTTTTTT
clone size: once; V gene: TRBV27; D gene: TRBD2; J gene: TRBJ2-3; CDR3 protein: CASRYGRGVRTDTQYF; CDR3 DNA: TGTGCCAGCAGATATGGGCGGGGGGTCCGCACAGATACGCAGTATTTT
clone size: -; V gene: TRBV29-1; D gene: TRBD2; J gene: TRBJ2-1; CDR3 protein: CSVRPKFSGGPNNEQFF; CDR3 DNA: TGCAGCGTCCGGCCCAAATTTAGCGGGGGGCCTAACAATGAGCAGTTCTTC
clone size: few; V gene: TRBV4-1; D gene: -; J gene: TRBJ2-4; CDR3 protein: CASSRPSGTAIQYF; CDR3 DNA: TGCGCCAGCAGCCGCCCATCCGGGACCGCGATTCAGTACTTC
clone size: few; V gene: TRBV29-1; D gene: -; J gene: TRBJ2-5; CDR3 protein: CSVVPSGQETQYF; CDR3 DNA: TGCAGCGTTGTCCCCTCCGGGCAAGAGACCCAGTACTTC
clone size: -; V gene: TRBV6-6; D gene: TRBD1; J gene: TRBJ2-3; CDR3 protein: CASRGQGAYTDTQYF; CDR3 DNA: TGTGCCAGCAGGGGACAGGGTGCCTACACAGATACGCAGTATTTT
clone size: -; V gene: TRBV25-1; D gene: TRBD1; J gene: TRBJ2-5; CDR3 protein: CASTGRGQGQETQYF; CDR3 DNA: TGTGCCAGCACTGGGAGGGGACAGGGACAAGAGACCCAGTACTTC
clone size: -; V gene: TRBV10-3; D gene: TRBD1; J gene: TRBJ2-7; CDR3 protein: CASSSTGTGTYEQYF; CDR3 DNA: TGTGCCAGCAGTTCCACCGGGACAGGGACCTACGAGCAGTACTTC
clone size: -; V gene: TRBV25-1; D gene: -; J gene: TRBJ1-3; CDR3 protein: CASSEYSPGTGNTIYF; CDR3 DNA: TGTGCCAGCAGTGAATATTCCCCCGGAACTGGAAACACCATATATTTT
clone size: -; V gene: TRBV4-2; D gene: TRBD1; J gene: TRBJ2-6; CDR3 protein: CASSQVSGGSSGANVLTF; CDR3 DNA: TGTGCCAGCAGCCAAGTGTCAGGGGGAAGCTCTGGGGCCAACGTCCTGACTTTC
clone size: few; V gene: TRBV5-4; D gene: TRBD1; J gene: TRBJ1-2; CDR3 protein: CASSQETGYGYTF; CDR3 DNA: TGTGCCAGCAGCCAAGAGACAGGGTACGGCTACACCTTC
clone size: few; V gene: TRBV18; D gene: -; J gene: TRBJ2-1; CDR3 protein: CASSPYPGQENEQFF; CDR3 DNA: TGTGCCAGCTCACCATACCCGGGACAAGAGAATGAGCAGTTCTTC
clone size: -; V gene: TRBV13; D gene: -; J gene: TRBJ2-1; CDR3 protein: CASSLFGSYNEQFF; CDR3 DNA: TGTGCCAGCAGCTTGTTTGGGTCCTACAATGAGCAGTTCTTC
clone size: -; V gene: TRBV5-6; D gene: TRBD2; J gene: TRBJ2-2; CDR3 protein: CASSSTSGSELFF; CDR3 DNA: TGTGCCAGCAGCTCCACTAGCGGATCTGAGCTGTTTTTT
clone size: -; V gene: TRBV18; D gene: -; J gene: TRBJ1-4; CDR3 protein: CASSPIGADEKLFF; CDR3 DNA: TGTGCCAGCTCACCGATCGGGGCCGATGAAAAACTGTTTTTT
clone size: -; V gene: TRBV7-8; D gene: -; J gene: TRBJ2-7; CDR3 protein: CASSTPGGFNEQYF; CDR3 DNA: TGTGCCAGCAGCACTCCGGGGGGCTTCAACGAGCAGTACTTC